These T cell receptor beta chains were read from a single sample in a study of T cells in localized non-small cell lung cancer. Some clones are missing from TCRdb's copy, which holds only in-frame ones; the method was immunoSEQ multiplex PCR. The sample consists of more than 45,000 clones, 75% to 90% of them appearing once. The material was peripheral blood, obtained before any cancer treatment. The receptors were sampled from a male donor aged 60 or older with stage III squamous cell lung carcinoma. CDR3s include the opening cysteine and the closing phenylalanine or tryptophan. D genes are given only for firm matches. Expanded clones get a size class; other rows say once, few or many, or leave the size out.

D	size	J	V	DNA	CDR3
TRBD1	-	TRBJ1-3	TRBV6-5	TGTGCCAGCAGTTCCAGGGGGCTGGGAAACACCATATATTTT	CASSSRGLGNTIYF
-	-	TRBJ1-3	TRBV5-1	TGCGCCAGCAGCTTGCTACAGGGTGGAAACACCATATATTTT	CASSLLQGGNTIYF
-	-	TRBJ1-2	TRBV19	TGTGCCAGTAGTATCTCGGTGGGACTCATCGACTCGAATGGCTACACCTTC	CASSISVGLIDSNGYTF
-	-	TRBJ1-2	TRBV5-4	TGTGCCAGCAGCTTGGTGCAGTCACTGTCTAACTATGGCTACACCTTC	CASSLVQSLSNYGYTF
TRBD1	-	TRBJ1-1	TRBV19	TGTGCCAGTAACTCACAGGGGGCCGCAGCTTTCTTT	CASNSQGAAAFF
-	-	TRBJ1-1	TRBV6-1	TGTGCCAGCGGGAGGCCGGGCACTGAAGCTTTCTTT	CASGRPGTEAFF
-	-	TRBJ1-1	TRBV28	TGTGCCAGCAACGGTGGGGGAAGGACTGAAGCTTTCTTT	CASNGGGRTEAFF
-	-	TRBJ2-3	TRBV4-1	TGCGCCAGCAGCCTTCGGACTATAACAGATACGCAGTATTTT	CASSLRTITDTQYF
-	-	TRBJ1-1	TRBV6-5	TGTGCCAGCAGTTACTCGTCCCTAGGGCGTAACACTGAAGCTTTCTTT	CASSYSSLGRNTEAFF
TRBD1	-	TRBJ2-1	TRBV11-2	TGTGCCAGCAGCAAACACCGGGACAGTAGAGACAATGAGCAGTTCTTC	CASSKHRDSRDNEQFF
TRBD1	-	TRBJ1-1	TRBV13	TGTGCCAGCAGCTTAGGCAGACAGGGGACTGAAGCTTTCTTT	CASSLGRQGTEAFF
-	once	TRBJ1-2	TRBV12-5	TGTGCTAGTGGTTTGGCCCCGGCGGGGAGCAACTATGGCTACACCTTC	CASGLAPAGSNYGYTF
-	-	TRBJ2-2	TRBV29-1	TGCAGCGTCGAAGGGGACTGGAGCACCGGGGAGCTGTTTTTT	CSVEGDWSTGELFF
-	once	TRBJ2-1	TRBV2	TGTGCCAGCAGTGGACCGCCCGAGCAGTTCTTC	CASSGPPEQFF
-	-	TRBJ1-1	TRBV7-2	TGTGCCAGCAGCCCCTACCTGAACACTGAAGCTTTCTTT	CASSPYLNTEAFF
TRBD1	-	TRBJ1-2	TRBV11-2	TGTGCCAGCAGCTACACAGGGGGCCGTGGCTACACCTTC	CASSYTGGRGYTF
TRBD1	-	TRBJ2-5	TRBV28	TGTGCCAGCAGCTTTTTTGGACAGGGAAAAGAGACCCAGTACTTC	CASSFFGQGKETQYF
TRBD2	-	TRBJ2-1	TRBV29-1	TGCAGCGTTGAGGGCCTAGCGGGGGCCGATGAGCAGTTCTTC	CSVEGLAGADEQFF
TRBD1	-	TRBJ2-7	TRBV5-1	TGCGCCAGCAGCCCACAGGGGGCCGTGACCTACGAGCAGTACTTC	CASSPQGAVTYEQYF
-	-	TRBJ2-2	TRBV29-1	TGCAGCGTTGAGAAGGGGAGCACCGGGGAGCTGTTTTTT	CSVEKGSTGELFF
-	-	TRBJ1-1	TRBV11-2	TGTGCCAGCAGCTCCCCCGTGGGGTTCGAGGCTGAAGCTTTCTTT	CASSSPVGFEAEAFF
TRBD2	-	TRBJ2-1	TRBV5-1	TGCGCCAGCAGCCTATCAAGCGGGAGGCACGGACATGAGCAGTTCTTC	CASSLSSGRHGHEQFF
-	-	TRBJ1-4	TRBV5-1	TGCGCCAGCAGCTGGACGGGGGCCCTTAATGAAAAACTGTTTTTT	CASSWTGALNEKLFF
-	-	TRBJ2-7	TRBV6-1	TGTGCCAGCGGCCAAGGGGGGGCCTACGAGCAGTACTTC	CASGQGGAYEQYF
-	once	TRBJ2-3	TRBV6-1	TGTGCCAGCAGTGAGGTTGGTAGTGGGGATACGCAGTATTTT	CASSEVGSGDTQYF
-	-	TRBJ2-1	TRBV7-2	TGTGCCAGCAGAAGTGTTGGGTCCTCCTACAATGAGCAGTTCTTC	CASRSVGSSYNEQFF
-	-	TRBJ2-7	TRBV18	TGTGCCAGCTCACCACGCAGGGATGACTACGAGCAGTACTTC	CASSPRRDDYEQYF
-	-	TRBJ2-1	TRBV27	TGTGCCAGCAGTCTGGGAGTCGACAATGAGCAGTTCTTC	CASSLGVDNEQFF
TRBD2	once	TRBJ2-1	TRBV15	TGTGCCACCAGCAGAGACGCGACTAGCGGCATCAATGAGCAGTTCTTC	CATSRDATSGINEQFF
-	-	TRBJ2-7	TRBV27	TGTGCCAGCAGGAACTTGAGGACCAGCCGTGTCGAGCAGTACTTC	CASRNLRTSRVEQYF